The clone carrying this TCR beta chain has a count of ten or more. Antigen specificity is unknown. The CDR3 is made up of 13 amino acids. V gave up 5 bases and J gave up 7 bases, with 13 bases separating them. The germline gives CDR1 MNHEY, CDR2 SMNVEV (reference sequence). Time point defined: newly diagnosed GD, antithyroid drugs for less than 3 months. The TCR library used RNA extracted from PBMCs. This specimen belongs to a study of regulatory T cells in long-lasting Graves disease. Study-level points and caveats: Analyses excluded thyroid tissue, covering peripheral blood alone. Persistent disease exhibited a predilection for TRBV28, TRBJ1-2 and TRBJ2-5. Results may be inaccurate due to the small sample size. Reduced TCR diversity was observed in persistent Graves' patients versus newly diagnosed patients.

Building of the TCR beta libraries involved iRepertoire HTBI primers and Arm-PCR of CDR3 regions. TCRdb fed the multiplex PCR reads into MiXCR, producing one record per CDR3 protein. The sample has 400,000 to 500,000 distinct CDR3 sequences, about 16% seen once; the top ten hold around a quarter. A further study also used this sample, focusing on T cells in Graves' hyperthyroidism and ophthalmopathy.

The rearrangement links TRBV27 to TRBJ2-3, with D unclear. The input for sequencing was peripheral blood mononuclear cells (PBMCs), taken at new diagnosis, from a patient treated with antithyroid drugs. The clonotype was recovered from a woman in her late teens or twenties with Graves disease. The CDR3 is CASSEIDGYTQYF. CDR3 in DNA: TGTGCCAGCAGTGAGATCGACGGCTATACGCAGTATTTT.